Below, 5 T cell receptor beta chains from the same sample are listed, as sequenced in a study of cytomegalovirus exposure and HLA in healthy donors. PCR employed 60 Vbeta and 13 Jbeta primers. Sequenced by immunoSEQ multiplex PCR; TCRdb stores in-frame clones only, minus some. The profile covers about 98,000 clones, with around 81% appearing a single time and roughly 3.8% taken by the ten largest. The specimen sequenced was PBMCs. The receptors here all came from a female donor in good health and CMV-seropositive.

The chain uses TRBV6-5 and TRBJ1-3; possibly TRBD1 for D (5 bases). CDR1 is MNHEY and CDR2 is SVGAGI in the germline V gene. V was clipped by 2 bases and J by 2 bases, with 10 bases between them. The CDR3 contains 15 residues. CDR3 residues: CASSYDRTTGNTIYF. CDR3 DNA sequence: TGTGCCAGCAGTTACGACAGAACTACTGGAAACACCATATATTTT.

In its sample, this clone was seen a few times. V is TRBV29-1 and J is TRBJ1-1, with unresolved D. This CDR3 is built from 13 residues. Between the trimmed V and J ends, which lost 8 bases and 5 bases, there was a span of 18 bases. The germline V gene encodes CDR1 SQVTM and CDR2 ANQGSEA. The DNA for the CDR3 is TGCAGCCCCGGGGTACCCACGGAGACTGAAGCTTTCTTT. Translating gives CSPGVPTETEAFF.

CDR3 in DNA: TGTGCCAGCAGGACGGAGTACTATGGCTACACCTTC. Residues: CASRTEYYGYTF. The chain couples TRBV27 to TRBJ1-2; unclear D gene. Trimming cost V 6 bases and J 3 bases, with 8 bases left between them. Germline V gene lookup returns CDR1 MNHEY and CDR2 SMNVEV (reference sequence). The CDR3 contains 12 residues.

The J gene is TRBJ2-1, the V gene TRBV27; D uncertain. This CDR3 region has 13 residues. V lost 5 bases and J 0 bases, leaving 5 bases between the germline ends. CDR1 and CDR2 (germline): MNHEY, SMNVEV (reference sequence). CDR3 in amino acids: CASSRYSYNEQFF. The CDR3 bases are TGTGCCAGCAGTCGTTACTCCTACAATGAGCAGTTCTTC.

This clone was observed once. The chain is built from TRBV29-1 and TRBJ1-2, with TRBD1 matching over 7 bases. Per germline, CDR1 SQVTM and CDR2 ANQGSEA. V shed 4 bases, J shed 5 bases, and the junction held 10 bases outside the gene matches. The CDR3 runs 14 residues. The CDR3 sequence is CSVVATGDGYGYTF. CDR3 sequence (DNA): TGCAGCGTTGTAGCTACAGGGGACGGATATGGCTACACCTTC.